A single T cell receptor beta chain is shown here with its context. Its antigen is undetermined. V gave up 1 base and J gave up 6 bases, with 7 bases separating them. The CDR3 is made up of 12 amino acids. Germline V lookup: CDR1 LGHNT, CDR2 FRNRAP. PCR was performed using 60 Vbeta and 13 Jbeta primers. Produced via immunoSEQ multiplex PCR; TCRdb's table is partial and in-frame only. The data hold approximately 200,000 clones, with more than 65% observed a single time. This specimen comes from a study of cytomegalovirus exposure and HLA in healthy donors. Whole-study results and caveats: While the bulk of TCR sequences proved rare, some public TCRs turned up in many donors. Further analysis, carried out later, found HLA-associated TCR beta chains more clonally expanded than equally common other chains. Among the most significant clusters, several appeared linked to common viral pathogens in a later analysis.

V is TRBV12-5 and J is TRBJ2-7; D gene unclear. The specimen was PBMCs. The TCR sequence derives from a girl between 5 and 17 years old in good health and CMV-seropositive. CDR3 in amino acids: CASGLDQFEQYF. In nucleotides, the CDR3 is TGTGCTAGTGGTTTGGATCAGTTCGAGCAGTACTTC.